A single TCR beta chain is shown here with its context. The data were taken from a study of blood T cell repertoires in COVID-19. Study as a whole: The samples span acute and convalescent COVID-19 from the United States, Italy and Spain. Sources were T cells, B-cell-depleted T cells, or PBMCs; the material itself was cDNA or gDNA.

Authors' analysis steps: Estimates of nucleated cell counts were drawn from the amplification of reference gene primers. Produced via immunoSEQ multiplex PCR; TCRdb's table is partial and in-frame only. V, J and clone size derive from that table, while D and trimming were established from the DNA sequence. The sample records under 200,000 clones, approximately 83% being singletons. Germline loops: CDR1 SGHNT, CDR2 YYREEE (reference sequence). V lost 0 bases and J 2 bases, leaving 15 bases between the germline ends. The CDR3 runs 16 residues. The specimen sequenced was peripheral blood. The V call is TRBV5-4, the J call TRBJ2-7, with D possibly being TRBD2 (5 bases). This clonotype was obtained from a human donor in a cohort sampled during active COVID-19. The CDR3 coding sequence is TGTGCCAGCAGCTTGGCGGGCGGGCCTACTGCCTACGAGCAGTACTTC. It encodes CASSLAGGPTAYEQYF.